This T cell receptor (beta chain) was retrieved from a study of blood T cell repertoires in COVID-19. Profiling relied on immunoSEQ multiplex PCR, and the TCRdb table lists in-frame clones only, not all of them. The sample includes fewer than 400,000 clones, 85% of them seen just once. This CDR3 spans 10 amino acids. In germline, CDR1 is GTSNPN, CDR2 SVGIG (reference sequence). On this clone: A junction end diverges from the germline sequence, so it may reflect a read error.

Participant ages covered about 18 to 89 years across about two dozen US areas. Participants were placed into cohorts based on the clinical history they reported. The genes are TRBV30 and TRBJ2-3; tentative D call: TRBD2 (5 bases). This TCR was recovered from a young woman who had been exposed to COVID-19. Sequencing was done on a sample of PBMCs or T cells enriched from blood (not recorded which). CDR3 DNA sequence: TGTGCCTCAGGTGACCAGGAGGCGAGATTT. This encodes CASGDQEARF.